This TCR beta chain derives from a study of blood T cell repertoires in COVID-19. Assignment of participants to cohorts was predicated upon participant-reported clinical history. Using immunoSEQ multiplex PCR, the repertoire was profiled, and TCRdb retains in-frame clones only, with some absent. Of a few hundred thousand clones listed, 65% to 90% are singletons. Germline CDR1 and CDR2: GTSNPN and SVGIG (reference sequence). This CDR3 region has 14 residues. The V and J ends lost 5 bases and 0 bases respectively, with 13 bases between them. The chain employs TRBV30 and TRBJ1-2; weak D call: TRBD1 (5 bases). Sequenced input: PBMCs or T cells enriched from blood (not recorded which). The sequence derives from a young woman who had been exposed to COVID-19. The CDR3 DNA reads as TGTGCCTGGGGCCCCAGGGCCGCTAACTATGGCTACACCTTC. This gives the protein CAWGPRAANYGYTF.